The 20 T cell receptor beta chains below come from one sample, sequenced in a study of early T cells in non-severe SARS-CoV-2 infection. TCRdb recomputed calls from the 5' RACE reads with MiXCR, one row per CDR3 protein. The repertoire holds around 57,000 distinct CDR3 sequences, with 9.5% to 14% as singletons. The specimen sequenced was whole blood. Every receptor here comes from an adult who was a healthcare worker with PCR-confirmed SARS-CoV-2 infection or an uninfected control (not recorded which).

This sequence joins TRBV3-1 and TRBJ1-5; no clear D. V lost 0 bases and J lost 4, with 4 bases in between. CDR3 length equals 13 residues. Germline V gives CDR1 LGHDT, CDR2 YNNKEL (reference sequence). This CDR3 reads CASSQEGNQPQHF. CDR3 nucleotide sequence: TGTGCCAGCAGCCAAGAGGGGAATCAGCCCCAGCATTTT.

This chain joins TRBV29-1 and TRBJ1-2, with TRBD1 as a possible D gene (5 bases). This CDR3 contains 14 residues. The germline gives CDR1 SQVTM, CDR2 ANQGSEA. V was cut by 7 bases and J by 4 bases, with 19 bases left in between. Here the CDR3 reads CSGLGAGGAYGYTF. CDR3 coding DNA: TGCAGCGGTTTAGGGGCCGGAGGTGCCTATGGCTACACCTTC.

This clonotype has at least ten counts. The chain uses TRBV2 and TRBJ1-5, with D uncertain. In germline, CDR1 is SNHLY, CDR2 FYNNEI. The CDR3 consists of 14 residues. Trimming took off 4 bases at V and 3 bases at J, with 10 bases between the two ends. CDR3 in amino acids: CASSVGRNNQPQHF. The DNA of the CDR3 is TGTGCCAGCAGTGTAGGCAGAAACAATCAGCCCCAGCATTTT.

This clonotype was seen ten or more times. This sequence joins TRBV12-2 and TRBJ2-1; the table gives TRBD1 as D, unverified against the DNA. TRBV12-2 is deemed a pseudogene. The CDR3 runs 14 residues. CDR3 DNA sequence: TGTGCAAGTCGAGGGGGCGACGCCCGCAATGAGCAGTTCTTC. It encodes CASRGGDARNEQFF.

This clonotype has at least ten counts. This rearrangement joins TRBV19 to TRBJ2-2; D unclear. Germline CDR1 reads LNHDA; CDR2 reads SQIVND (reference sequence). The CDR3 length is 14 residues. The V gene lost 7 bases and the J gene lost 4 bases, with 13 bases spanning the gap. The DNA for the CDR3 is TGTGCCAGTACCCCGGCACGGGTCACCGGGGAGCTGTTTTTT. Protein sequence: CASTPARVTGELFF.

The V call is TRBV6-2 or TRBV6-3, the J call TRBJ2-3; weak D call: TRBD2 (6 bases). V lost 6 bases, J lost 5 bases, and 21 bases lay in between. The CDR3 runs 16 residues. Germline V gene sequence: CDR1 MNHEY, CDR2 SVGEGT. The chain's CDR3 is CASRNGLKGGGDTQYF. The CDR3 nucleotides are TGTGCCAGCAGAAACGGACTGAAGGGAGGTGGAGATACGCAGTATTTT.

The rearrangement uses TRBV3-1 and TRBJ2-7; a possible D gene is TRBD2 (5 bases). Germline assignment: CDR1 LGHDT and CDR2 YNNKEL (reference sequence). The CDR3 runs 15 residues. V was shortened by 5 bases and J by 5 bases, with 19 bases between the two germline ends. In nucleotides, the CDR3 is TGTGCCAGCAGCGCTAAGGGCCGGGATTGGAACGAGCAGTACTTC. Translated, it gives CASSAKGRDWNEQYF.

This clonotype was seen ten or more times. The chain carries TRBV6-2 or TRBV6-3 and TRBJ2-4, with TRBD1 identical over 7 bases. V shed 7 bases and J 13 bases; nucleotides not matched to a gene: 10. This CDR3 is 12 amino acids long. Germline V CDR1 and CDR2: MNHEY, SVGEGT. CDR3 DNA sequence: TGTGCCAGCAACCCCCGGGGACAGCTCCAGTACTTC. Translated, it gives CASNPRGQLQYF.

The chain carries TRBV24-1 and TRBJ2-3, with TRBD1 matching over 10 bases. V lost 2 bases and J lost 4; bases outside the gene matches: 2. This CDR3 has 15 amino acids. The germline V gene has CDR1 KGHDR and CDR2 SFDVKD. The CDR3 is CATSDSGQGADTQYF. The CDR3 region has the DNA TGTGCCACCAGTGATTCCGGACAGGGGGCAGATACGCAGTATTTT.

The sample holds many counts of this clonotype. The V and J genes are TRBV7-2 and TRBJ1-5; tentatively, D is TRBD1 (6 bases). The CDR3 length is 13 residues. The germline V gene encodes CDR1 SGHTA and CDR2 FQGNSA. V was trimmed by 4 bases and J by 2 bases, leaving 6 bases between them. The DNA for the CDR3 is TGTGCCAGCAGCTACAGGGGCAATCAGCCCCAGCATTTT. It codes for CASSYRGNQPQHF.

The V and J genes are TRBV11-1 and TRBJ2-1; D not resolved. This CDR3 region has 14 residues. Trimming took 1 base from V and 7 from J, leaving 11 bases between them. Germline CDR1 reads SGHAT; CDR2 reads FQDESV (reference sequence). The CDR3 sequence is CASSLGTGWNEQFF. As DNA, the CDR3 is TGTGCCAGCAGCTTAGGTACGGGCTGGAATGAGCAGTTCTTC. Full variable domain (remainder filled in from reference TRBV11-1 and TRBJ2-1): EAEVAQSPRYKITEKSQAVAFWCDPISGHATLYWYRQILGQGPELLVQFQDESVVDDSQLPKDRFSAERLKGVDSTLKIQPAELGDSAMYLCASSLGTGWNEQFFGPGTRLTVL.

This clonotype was recorded many times. The chain links TRBV7-9 to TRBJ2-7; unclear D gene. V dropped 5 bases and J dropped 7 bases, with 15 bases sitting between them. The CDR3 is made up of 13 amino acids. CDR1 and CDR2 from the germline V gene are SEHNR and FQNEAQ (reference sequence). The chain's CDR3 is CASSPPQNGEQYF. In DNA, the CDR3 is TGTGCCAGCAGCCCCCCCCAAAATGGGGAGCAGTACTTC.

At least ten counts were recorded for this clonotype. The V and J genes are TRBV7-9 and TRBJ1-2; unclear D gene. The CDR3 covers 12 residues. V shed 1 base and J shed 10 bases, with 10 bases lying between them. CDR1 SEHNR and CDR2 FQNEAQ come from the germline V gene (reference sequence). Here the CDR3 DNA reads TGTGCCAGCAGCTTAGAGGTCCGTAACTACACCTTC. Protein sequence: CASSLEVRNYTF.

V usage is TRBV13 and J usage is TRBJ2-7; the D gene could be TRBD1 or TRBD2 (7 bases each). The CDR3 is 18 residues long. Germline CDR1 and CDR2: PRHDT and FYEKMQ (reference sequence). The V end lost 6 bases, the J end lost 0 bases, and 24 bases lay between the germline ends. The CDR3 protein is CASSTGKGRDRFSYEQYF. CDR3 DNA: TGTGCCAGCAGTACGGGGAAAGGGAGGGACAGATTCTCCTACGAGCAGTACTTC.

This clonotype was counted between two and nine times. The chain is built from TRBV7-2 and TRBJ1-3, with a tentative D call TRBD1 (5 bases). Germline-derived CDR1 and CDR2 are SGHTA and FQGNSA. V was clipped by 1 base and J by 4 bases, with 11 bases between them. The CDR3 runs 15 residues. Here the CDR3 DNA reads TGTGCCAGCAGCTTAGACGGGGCTTACGGAAACACCATATATTTT. This encodes CASSLDGAYGNTIYF.

This clonotype was observed a few times. The V gene is TRBV5-1, the J gene TRBJ2-3; 10 bases match TRBD1. CDR1 is SGHRS, CDR2 YFSETQ, per germline. V shed 0 bases and J 5 bases; nucleotides not matched to a gene: 3. The CDR3 length is 15 residues. This CDR3 is CASSLGGTGEDTQYF. For the CDR3, the DNA is TGCGCCAGCAGCTTGGGCGGGACAGGGGAAGATACGCAGTATTTT.

V is TRBV4-3 and J is TRBJ2-1; D not certain. The germline V and J ends were trimmed by 0 bases and 0 bases, with 15 bases remaining between them. The CDR3 is 18 amino acids. CDR1 LGHNA and CDR2 YSLEER come from the germline V gene. The CDR3 sequence is CASSQDNLDGNSYNEQFF. The CDR3 DNA reads as TGCGCCAGCAGCCAAGACAATTTAGACGGAAACTCCTACAATGAGCAGTTCTTC.

The V call is TRBV12-3 or TRBV12-4, the J call TRBJ1-1; TRBD1 matches at 8 bases. The CDR3 extends over 15 amino acids. The V segment lost 5 bases and the J segment 10 bases; nucleotides outside the gene matches: 15. The CDR3: CASSHPGQDLRRAFF. The CDR3, as DNA: TGTGCCAGCAGTCATCCGGGACAGGACCTACGGCGAGCTTTCTTT.

This clonotype was seen repeatedly, ten times or more. This chain joins TRBV7-9 and TRBJ1-2; D not certain. This CDR3 comprises 13 residues. CDR1 and CDR2 (germline): SEHNR, FQNEAQ (reference sequence). Between the trimmed V and J ends, which lost 2 bases and 1 base, there was a span of 5 bases. In nucleotides, the CDR3 is TGTGCCAGCAGCTTAAACAGTAACTATGGCTACACCTTC. Translation: CASSLNSNYGYTF.

The chain's CDR3 is CSASRLAGEGTQYF. DNA for the CDR3: TGCAGTGCTAGCCGACTAGCGGGGGAGGGGACCCAGTACTTC. The chain is built from TRBV20-1 and TRBJ2-5; 12 bases are shared with TRBD2. The J segment lost 7 bases and the V segment lost 3 bases, leaving 6 bases of the junction unmatched. CDR1 and CDR2 (germline): DFQATT, SNEGSKA (reference sequence). This CDR3 contains 14 residues.